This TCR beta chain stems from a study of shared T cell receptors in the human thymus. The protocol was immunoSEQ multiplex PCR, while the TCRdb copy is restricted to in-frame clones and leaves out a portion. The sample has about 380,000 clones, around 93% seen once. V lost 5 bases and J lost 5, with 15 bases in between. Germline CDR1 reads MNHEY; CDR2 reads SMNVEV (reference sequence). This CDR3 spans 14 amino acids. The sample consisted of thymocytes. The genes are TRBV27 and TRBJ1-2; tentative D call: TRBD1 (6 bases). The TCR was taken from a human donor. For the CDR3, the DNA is TGTGCCAGCAGTCCCGACAGGATTCCTTATGGCTACACCTTC. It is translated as CASSPDRIPYGYTF.